Detailed here is one T cell receptor beta chain. The data stem from a study of T cells after somatic rescue of genetic block. Germline loops: CDR1 LNHDA, CDR2 SQIVND (reference sequence). V was clipped by 5 bases and J by 0 bases, with 10 bases between them. This CDR3 comprises 14 residues. Produced via immunoSEQ multiplex PCR; TCRdb's table is partial and in-frame only. This sample has 70,000 to 95,000 clones, with 75% to 90% found just once. The sequence came from a woman aged 18-30 years. The sequenced sample was peripheral blood mononuclear cells (PBMCs). The genes are TRBV19 and TRBJ2-5; a weak D match, TRBD1 (6 bases). CDR3 protein: CASSLRQDQETQYF. In DNA, the CDR3 is TGTGCCAGTAGTCTACGACAGGACCAAGAGACCCAGTACTTC.